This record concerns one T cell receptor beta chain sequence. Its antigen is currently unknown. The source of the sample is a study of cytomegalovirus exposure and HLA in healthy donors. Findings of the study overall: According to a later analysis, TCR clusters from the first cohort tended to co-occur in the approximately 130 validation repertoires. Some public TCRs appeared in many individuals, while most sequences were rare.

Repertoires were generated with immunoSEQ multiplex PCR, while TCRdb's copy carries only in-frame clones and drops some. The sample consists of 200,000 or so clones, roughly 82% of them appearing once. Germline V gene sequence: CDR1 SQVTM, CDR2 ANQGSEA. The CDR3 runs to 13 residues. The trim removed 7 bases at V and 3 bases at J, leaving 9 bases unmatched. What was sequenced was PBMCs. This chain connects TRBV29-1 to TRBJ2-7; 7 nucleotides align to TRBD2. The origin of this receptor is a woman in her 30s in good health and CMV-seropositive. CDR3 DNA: TGCAGCGCTACGGGGGAGGGATTCTACGAGCAGTACTTC. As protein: CSATGEGFYEQYF.